Below are 6 T cell receptor beta chains sequenced from a single sample in a study of OX40 agonist ivuxolimab in advanced cancers. Libraries were prepared through the immunoSEQ multiplex PCR assay. This is the immuneACCESS table as TCRdb keeps it, with only in-frame sequences that have V and J called. A part of the clones is gone; compared with another copy, unresolved V genes explain less than half, and the rest is unexplained. The sample table records about 43,000 clones; about 87% of these occur just once. The ten largest clones take up 11% of the sample. The starting material was CD4+ or CD8+ T cells sorted from blood, obtained in a trial of the OX40 agonist ivuxolimab. Receptors originate from an adult with an advanced solid tumor such as melanoma, head and neck, liver or kidney cancer.

This clone was seen a single time. The chain couples TRBV11-3 to TRBJ2-3; the match to TRBD2 covers 11 bases. Germline V gene sequence: CDR1 SGHNT, CDR2 YENEEA. The CDR3 has 15 amino acids. V lost 5 bases and J lost 4; bases outside the gene matches: 5. The CDR3 here is CASSGQTSGADTQYF. The CDR3 DNA reads TGTGCCAGCAGCGGACAGACTAGCGGGGCAGATACGCAGTATTTT.

The chain recombines TRBV4-2 with TRBJ2-1; maybe TRBD2 (5 bases). The V gene's germline CDR1 is LGHNA and CDR2 YNFKEQ. Trimming removed 3 bases at V and 10 bases at J, with 7 bases between. The CDR3 loop spans 11 amino acids. The DNA of the CDR3 is TGTGCCAGCAGCCAGGCTAGCGAGCAGTTCTTC. It is translated as CASSQASEQFF.

This chain uses TRBV4-1 with TRBJ1-1; no clear D gene. The CDR3 sequence is 14 residues long. CDR1 and CDR2 from the germline V gene are MGHRA and YSYEKL. The V end was cut by 1 base, the J end by 2 bases, with 8 bases between. This CDR3 reads CASSQGQTNTEAFF. As DNA, the CDR3 is TGCGCCAGCAGCCAAGGGCAGACAAACACTGAAGCTTTCTTT.

V gene TRBV2 combines with J gene TRBJ2-1, with D unresolved. CDR3 length: 12 residues. V lost 4 bases, J lost 4 bases, and 5 bases lay in between. CDR1 and CDR2 (germline): SNHLY, FYNNEI. CDR3 region: CASSVWYNEQFF. The CDR3 DNA sequence: TGTGCCAGCAGTGTTTGGTACAATGAGCAGTTCTTC. The full variable domain, rest sourced from reference TRBV2 and TRBJ2-1, is EPEVTQTPSHQVTQMGQEVILRCVPISNHLYFYWYRQILGQKVEFLVSFYNNEISEKSEIFDDQFSVERPDGSNFTLKIRSTKLEDSAMYFCASSVWYNEQFFGPGTRLTVL.

The rearrangement uses TRBV29-1 and TRBJ2-1; 11 positions agree with TRBD2. The germline V gene encodes CDR1 SQVTM and CDR2 ANQGSEA. The CDR3 contains 16 residues. Germline trimming cut 5 bases from V and 4 bases from J; bases unmatched to any gene: 10. The CDR3 DNA reads TGCAGCGTTATATCGCCCGGGACTAGCGGATACAATGAGCAGTTCTTC. It encodes CSVISPGTSGYNEQFF.

This clone showed up just a few times. V usage is TRBV29-1 and J usage is TRBJ1-2; D is unresolved. Looked up from germline, CDR1 is SQVTM and CDR2 is ANQGSEA. Trimming left V 4 bases short and J 0 bases short, with 6 bases between. The CDR3 runs 12 residues. The CDR3 reads CSVVLANYGYTF. The CDR3 DNA reads as TGCAGCGTTGTCTTAGCTAACTATGGCTACACCTTC.